The 19 T cell receptor beta chains given below trace back to one sample, sequenced in a study of blood T cell repertoires in COVID-19. Here immunoSEQ multiplex PCR was the method, and the copy in TCRdb shows in-frame clones only, minus some. Of 200,000 to 300,000 clones listed, 85% to 90% are singletons. Sequenced material: peripheral blood. Source of these receptors: a woman aged 70 to 79 with active or convalescent COVID-19.

The chain is built from TRBV15 and TRBJ1-3; no clear D gene. Germline V gives CDR1 LNHNV, CDR2 YYDKDF (reference sequence). CDR3 length equals 17 residues. Trimming removed 5 bases at V and 4 bases at J, with 21 bases between. In DNA, the CDR3 is TGTGCCACCAGCGGCCTGACGGTGGGCGCGGGGGGAAACACCATATATTTT. As protein: CATSGLTVGAGGNTIYF.

The genes are TRBV12-3 or TRBV12-4 and TRBJ1-4; D remains unclear. Trimming pared 4 bases from V and 7 bases from J, leaving 7 bases between. There are 12 residues in the CDR3. The DNA for the CDR3 is TGTGCCAGCAGTTCGACGGGTGAAAAACTGTTTTTT. This codes for CASSSTGEKLFF.

V is TRBV10-3 and J is TRBJ2-3, with 14 bases matching TRBD2. This CDR3 region has 15 residues. In germline, CDR1 is ENHRY, CDR2 SYGVKD. V shed 7 bases, J shed 2 bases, and the junction held 2 bases outside the gene matches. The CDR3 reads CAIKGLAGVTDTQYF. As DNA, the CDR3 is TGTGCCATCAAGGGACTAGCGGGGGTCACAGATACGCAGTATTTT.

The chain uses TRBV13 and TRBJ2-7; tentative D call: TRBD2 (6 bases). V lost 5 bases to trimming and J lost 6 bases, with 20 bases between them. The CDR3 consists of 15 residues. Germline assignment: CDR1 PRHDT and CDR2 FYEKMQ (reference sequence). CDR3 coding DNA: TGTGCCAGCAGCCGGATAAAGGATTCGGGGGTCGAGCAGTACTTC. It yields the protein CASSRIKDSGVEQYF.

This clone was found a few times. The rearrangement joins TRBV10-3 to TRBJ1-1; 7 bases match TRBD1. The CDR3 is 14 amino acids. Germline CDR1 and CDR2: ENHRY and SYGVKD. The J segment lost 5 bases and the V segment lost 3 bases, leaving 6 bases of the junction unmatched. The CDR3 is CAISDYGRGTEAFF. In nucleotides, the CDR3 is TGTGCCATCAGTGATTACGGCAGGGGGACTGAAGCTTTCTTT.

The genes are TRBV5-4 and TRBJ1-2; weak D call: TRBD1 (5 bases). Germline CDR1 and CDR2: SGHNT and YYREEE (reference sequence). V lost 1 base and J 3 bases, leaving 10 bases between the germline ends. The CDR3 runs to 14 residues. The CDR3 nucleotides are TGTGCCAGCAGCTTGCCAGGGTTGGACTATGGCTACACCTTC. It is translated as CASSLPGLDYGYTF.

This clone has just one count. The chain has TRBV5-1 and TRBJ1-4; 7 bases match TRBD1. Germline V gives CDR1 SGHRS, CDR2 YFSETQ. J was trimmed by 0 bases and V by 0 bases; bases with no gene match: 2. The CDR3 is made up of 16 amino acids. CDR3 amino acids: CASSLDTGATNEKLFF. In DNA form, the CDR3 reads TGCGCCAGCAGCTTGGACACAGGGGCAACTAATGAAAAACTGTTTTTT.

The J gene is TRBJ2-7, the V gene TRBV5-5; D unclear. The germline gives CDR1 SGHKS, CDR2 YYEKEE (reference sequence). This CDR3 has 12 amino acids. Trimming removed 0 bases from V and 3 bases from J, with 4 bases in between. This chain's CDR3 is CASSLDNYEQYF. In DNA, the CDR3 is TGTGCCAGCAGCTTGGACAACTACGAGCAGTACTTC.

The chain employs TRBV5-1 and TRBJ1-4, with 9 bases identical to TRBD1. The germline gives CDR1 SGHRS, CDR2 YFSETQ. After removal of 1 base from V and 3 bases from J, the junction contained 13 bases not matched to a gene. The CDR3 has 19 residues. DNA of the CDR3: TGCGCCAGCAGCTTGAGATGGGGGACAGGGCAAACGGCTAATGAAAAACTGTTTTTT. This codes for CASSLRWGTGQTANEKLFF.

This rearrangement joins TRBV19 to TRBJ2-1; TRBD1 might be the D (5 bases). The V gene lost 3 bases and the J gene lost 8 bases, with 11 bases spanning the gap. Germline V gives CDR1 LNHDA, CDR2 SQIVND (reference sequence). The CDR3 has 13 amino acids. In nucleotides, the CDR3 is TGTGCCAGTAGTATCGGCAGGGCGGATGAGCAGTTCTTC. This sequence encodes CASSIGRADEQFF.

V usage is TRBV28 and J usage is TRBJ1-2, with a possible D match to TRBD1 (6 bases). Germline CDR1 and CDR2: MDHEN and SYDVKM. V was shortened by 3 bases and J by 4 bases, with 15 bases between the two germline ends. This CDR3 has 15 amino acids. The CDR3 coding sequence is TGTGCCAGCAGTTTCCCACAGGGCAAAGGCTATGGCTACACCTTC. Residues: CASSFPQGKGYGYTF.

Here the CDR3 reads CASSPGTGRREKLFF. CDR3 coding DNA: TGTGCCAGCAGCCCCGGGACAGGGAGGCGGGAAAAACTGTTTTTT. This rearrangement joins TRBV7-2 to TRBJ1-4; 9 nucleotides align to TRBD1. V lost 5 bases, J lost 8 bases, and 9 bases stayed unmatched. The CDR3 spans 15 residues. CDR1 and CDR2 (germline): SGHTA, FQGNSA.

The J gene is TRBJ2-2, the V gene TRBV19, with D possibly TRBD1 on 6 matching bases. The V end was cut by 1 base, the J end by 1 base, with 7 bases between. This CDR3 has 15 residues. The germline gives CDR1 LNHDA, CDR2 SQIVND (reference sequence). The CDR3: CASSIGTVNTGELFF. DNA for the CDR3: TGTGCCAGTAGTATAGGGACAGTGAACACCGGGGAGCTGTTTTTT. Full variable domain (outside the CDR3, taken from reference TRBV19 and TRBJ2-2): DGGITQSPKYLFRKEGQNVTLSCEQNLNHDAMYWYRQDPGQGLRLIYYSQIVNDFQKGDIAEGYSVSREKKESFPLTVTSAQKNPTAFYLCASSIGTVNTGELFFGEGSRLTVL.

The chain joins TRBV20-1 to TRBJ1-3; 7 bases map to TRBD1. CDR3 length: 14 amino acids. CDR1 and CDR2 from the germline V gene are DFQATT and SNEGSKA (reference sequence). V trimming: 3 bases; J trimming: 8 bases; junction bases outside the gene matches: 10. This chain's CDR3 is CSASDRVNGYTIYF. The CDR3 DNA follows: TGCAGTGCTAGTGACAGGGTAAATGGTTACACCATATATTTT.

This sequence joins TRBV7-8 and TRBJ1-5; 7 bases are shared with TRBD1. Germline V CDR1 and CDR2: SGHVS, FQNEAQ. The CDR3 covers 16 residues. After removal of 5 bases from V and 2 bases from J, the junction contained 9 bases not matched to a gene. CDR3 DNA: TGTGCCAGCAGCCCACGACGGACAGGCGGCAATCAGCCCCAGCATTTT. It encodes CASSPRRTGGNQPQHF.

V and J are TRBV6-1 and TRBJ2-2, with TRBD1 matching over 8 bases. The CDR3 length is 14 residues. The J segment lost 2 bases and the V segment lost 11 bases, leaving 7 bases of the junction unmatched. Per germline, CDR1 MNHNS and CDR2 SASEGT. This CDR3 is CAGSDRGNTGELFF. Here the CDR3 DNA reads TGTGCCGGCTCAGACAGGGGAAACACCGGGGAGCTGTTTTTT.

In its sample, this clone was seen once. The chain recombines TRBV24-1 with TRBJ2-5, with D perhaps TRBD1 (6 bases). Per germline, CDR1 KGHDR and CDR2 SFDVKD. V dropped 9 bases and J dropped 5 bases, with 15 bases sitting between them. The CDR3 sequence is 13 residues long. The CDR3 sequence: CATGLQGRETQYF. The CDR3, as DNA: TGTGCCACCGGCTTACAGGGTAGGGAGACCCAGTACTTC.

The J gene is TRBJ2-1, the V gene TRBV3-1 (or the pseudogene TRBV3-2); no clear D gene. The germline V gene has CDR1 LGHDT and CDR2 YNNKEL (reference sequence). This CDR3 comprises 10 residues. V was cut by 6 bases and J by 5 bases, with 2 bases left in between. The CDR3 DNA is TGTGCCAGCAGTAACAATGAGCAGTTCTTC. This sequence encodes CASSNNEQFF.

This chain connects TRBV5-1 to TRBJ2-7, with D unclear. This CDR3 is built from 14 residues. V lost 4 bases to trimming and J lost 5 bases, with 16 bases between them. Looked up from germline, CDR1 is SGHRS and CDR2 is YFSETQ. In DNA form, the CDR3 reads TGCGCCAGCAGCCCCTCTCTCGTAATCGACGAGCAGTACTTC. Translating it yields CASSPSLVIDEQYF.